A selection of T cell receptor beta chains follows, all from one sample in a study of Ad26.COV2.S vaccination and SARS-CoV-2 variants. Clones were sequenced by immunoSEQ multiplex PCR, and TCRdb holds only the in-frame ones, with some missing. The top ten hold 5.5% of the sample, which has roughly 330,000 clones, 85% to 90% seen once. This specimen was peripheral blood, taken in a trial of Ad26.COV2.S vaccine versus placebo. The receptors were gathered from a person aged 18 to 59 who received the Ad26.COV2.S COVID-19 vaccine or a placebo. The CDR3 runs from the conserved cysteine through the conserved F or W. The order of the fields is CDR3 protein, CDR3 DNA, clone size, J gene, D gene, V gene. A D gene is named only where the DNA matches it firmly. Clone size appears in some rows only: once, few, many, or a class for an expanded clone.

CASSLPGITEAFF TGTGCCAGCAGCCTTCCAGGGATCACTGAAGCTTTCTTT NA TRBJ1-1 NA TRBV11-2
CASSHSGQAGGYEQYF TGCGCCAGCAGCCACTCGGGACAGGCTGGAGGCTACGAGCAGTACTTC NA TRBJ2-7 TRBD1 TRBV4-1
CASSLVSGYEQYF TGCGCCAGCAGCTTGGTGTCTGGCTACGAGCAGTACTTC NA TRBJ2-7 NA TRBV5-1
CASLSWGQVAGNTIYF TGTGCCAGTTTAAGCTGGGGGCAGGTTGCTGGAAACACCATATATTTT NA TRBJ1-3 NA TRBV28
CASSERIQNTEAFF TGTGCCAGCAGTGAGCGAATCCAGAACACTGAAGCTTTCTTT once TRBJ1-1 NA TRBV6-1
CSAPLGNTIYF TGCAGCGCCCCCCTGGGAAACACCATATATTTT NA TRBJ1-3 NA TRBV29-1
CASSLMLSGLIYF TGTGCCAGCAGCTTAATGTTAAGCGGTCTCATATATTTT NA TRBJ1-3 NA TRBV7-9
CASSLGRIEQYF TGTGCCAGCAGCTTGGGCCGGATCGAGCAGTACTTC NA TRBJ2-7 NA TRBV5-5
CASRVDSSPLHF TGCGCCAGCAGGGTAGACAGTTCACCCCTCCACTTT NA TRBJ1-6 NA TRBV5-1
CASSWAGTEAFF TGTGCCAGCAGTTGGGCTGGGACTGAAGCTTTCTTT NA TRBJ1-1 NA TRBV6-2/TRBV6-3
CASSPQSGTNTEAFF TGTGCCAGCAGCCCTCAAAGCGGAACGAACACTGAAGCTTTCTTT NA TRBJ1-1 NA TRBV7-2
CASRFKGWNTEAFF TGTGCCAGCAGGTTTAAAGGGTGGAACACTGAAGCTTTCTTT NA TRBJ1-1 NA TRBV6-1
CASGFPPFF TGCGCCAGCGGGTTCCCCCCGTTCTTC NA TRBJ2-1 NA TRBV10-2
CAWRGQSNQPQHF TGTGCCTGGAGGGGACAAAGCAATCAGCCCCAGCATTTT NA TRBJ1-5 NA TRBV30
CASSYTRRGYNEQFF TGTGCCAGCAGCTACACGCGACGAGGTTACAATGAGCAGTTCTTC NA TRBJ2-1 NA TRBV13
CSAHPAEVTEAFF TGCAGCGCCCACCCAGCAGAAGTCACTGAAGCTTTCTTT NA TRBJ1-1 NA TRBV29-1
CASSLDPVPSGYTF TGTGCCAGCAGCTTGGACCCCGTGCCCTCTGGCTACACCTTC once TRBJ1-2 NA TRBV13
CSVELGPLEQYF TGCAGCGTTGAGCTGGGTCCCCTCGAGCAGTACTTC NA TRBJ2-7 NA TRBV29-1
CASTLGVNSNQPQHF TGTGCCAGTACCCTGGGGGTTAATAGCAATCAGCCCCAGCATTTT NA TRBJ1-5 NA TRBV19
CASSLTGGKLFF TGTGCCAGCAGTCTGACAGGTGGGAAACTGTTTTTT NA TRBJ1-4 NA TRBV6-5
CASSPEEGPPGELFF TGCGCCAGCAGCCCCGAAGAGGGGCCTCCCGGGGAGCTGTTTTTT NA TRBJ2-2 NA TRBV5-1